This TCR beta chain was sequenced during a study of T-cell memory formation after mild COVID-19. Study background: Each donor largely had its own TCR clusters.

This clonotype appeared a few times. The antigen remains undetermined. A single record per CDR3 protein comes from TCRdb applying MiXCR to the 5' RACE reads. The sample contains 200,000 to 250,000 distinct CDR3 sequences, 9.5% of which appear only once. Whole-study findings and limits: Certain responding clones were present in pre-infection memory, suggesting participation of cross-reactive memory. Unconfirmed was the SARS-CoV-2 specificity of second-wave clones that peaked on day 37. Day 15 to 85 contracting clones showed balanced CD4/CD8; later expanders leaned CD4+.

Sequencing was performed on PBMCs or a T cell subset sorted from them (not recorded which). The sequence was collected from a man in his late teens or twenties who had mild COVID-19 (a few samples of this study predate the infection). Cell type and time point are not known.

CDR3 sequence: CASSTTGGWGNQPQHF. CDR3 bases: TGTGCCAGCAGTACAACAGGGGGCTGGGGCAATCAGCCCCAGCATTTT. The chain uses TRBV6-1 and TRBJ1-5, with TRBD1 matching over 9 bases. The CDR3 totals 16 residues. Germline trimming cut 5 bases from V and 2 bases from J; bases unmatched to any gene: 7. Per the germline V gene, CDR1 is MNHNS and CDR2 is SASEGT.